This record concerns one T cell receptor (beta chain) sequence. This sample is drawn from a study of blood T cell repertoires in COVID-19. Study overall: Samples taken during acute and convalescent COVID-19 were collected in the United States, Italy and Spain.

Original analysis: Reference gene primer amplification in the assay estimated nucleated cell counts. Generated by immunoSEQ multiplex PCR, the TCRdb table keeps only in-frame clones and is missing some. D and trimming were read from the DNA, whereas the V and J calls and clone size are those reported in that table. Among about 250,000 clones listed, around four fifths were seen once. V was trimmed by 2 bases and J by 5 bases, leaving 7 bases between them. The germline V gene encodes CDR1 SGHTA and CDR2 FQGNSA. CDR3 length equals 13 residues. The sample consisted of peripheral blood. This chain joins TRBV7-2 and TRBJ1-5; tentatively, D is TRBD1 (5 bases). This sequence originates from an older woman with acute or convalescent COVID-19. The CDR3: CASSLQGDQPQHF. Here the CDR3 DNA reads TGTGCCAGCAGCTTACAGGGTGATCAGCCCCAGCATTTT.